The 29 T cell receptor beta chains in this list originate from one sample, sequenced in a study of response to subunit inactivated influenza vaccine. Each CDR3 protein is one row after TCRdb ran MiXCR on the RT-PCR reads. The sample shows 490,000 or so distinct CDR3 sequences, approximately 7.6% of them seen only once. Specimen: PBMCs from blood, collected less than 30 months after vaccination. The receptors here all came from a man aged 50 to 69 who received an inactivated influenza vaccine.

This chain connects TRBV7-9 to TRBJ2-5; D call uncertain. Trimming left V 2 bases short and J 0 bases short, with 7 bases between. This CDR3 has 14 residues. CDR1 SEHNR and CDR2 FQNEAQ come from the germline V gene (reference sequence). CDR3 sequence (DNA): TGTGCCAGCAGCTTACACGGAAACCAAGAGACCCAGTACTTC. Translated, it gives CASSLHGNQETQYF.

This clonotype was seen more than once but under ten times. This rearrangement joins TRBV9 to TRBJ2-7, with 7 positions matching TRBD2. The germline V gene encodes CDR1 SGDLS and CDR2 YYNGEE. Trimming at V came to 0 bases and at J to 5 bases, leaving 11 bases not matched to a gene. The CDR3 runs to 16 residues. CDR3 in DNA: TGTGCCAGCAGCGTAGCCCCAGCGGGAACGACCCACGAGCAGTACTTC. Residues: CASSVAPAGTTHEQYF.

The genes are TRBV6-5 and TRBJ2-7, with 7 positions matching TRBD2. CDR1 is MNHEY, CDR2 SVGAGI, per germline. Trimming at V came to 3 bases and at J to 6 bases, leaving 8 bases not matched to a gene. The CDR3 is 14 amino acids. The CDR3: CASSYGGSTGEQYF. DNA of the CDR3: TGTGCCAGCAGTTATGGCGGGAGCACCGGCGAGCAGTACTTC.

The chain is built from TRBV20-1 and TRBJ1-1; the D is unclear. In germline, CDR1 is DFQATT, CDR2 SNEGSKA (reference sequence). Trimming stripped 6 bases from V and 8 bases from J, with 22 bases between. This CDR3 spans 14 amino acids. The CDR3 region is CSAASRHRRTEAFF. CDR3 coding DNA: TGCAGTGCCGCTTCCCGGCATCGGCGCACGGAAGCTTTCTTT.

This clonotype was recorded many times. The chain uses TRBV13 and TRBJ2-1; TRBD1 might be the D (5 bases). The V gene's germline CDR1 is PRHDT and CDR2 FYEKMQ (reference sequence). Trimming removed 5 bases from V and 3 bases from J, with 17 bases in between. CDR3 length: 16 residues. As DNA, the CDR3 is TGTGCCAGCAGCGTGACCTGGACACCCATCTACAATGAGCAGTTCTTC. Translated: CASSVTWTPIYNEQFF. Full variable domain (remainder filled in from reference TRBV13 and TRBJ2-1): AAGVIQSPRHLIKEKRETATLKCYPIPRHDTVYWYQQGPGQDPQFLISFYEKMQSDKGSIPDRFSAQQFSDYHSELNMSSLELGDSALYFCASSVTWTPIYNEQFFGPGTRLTVL.

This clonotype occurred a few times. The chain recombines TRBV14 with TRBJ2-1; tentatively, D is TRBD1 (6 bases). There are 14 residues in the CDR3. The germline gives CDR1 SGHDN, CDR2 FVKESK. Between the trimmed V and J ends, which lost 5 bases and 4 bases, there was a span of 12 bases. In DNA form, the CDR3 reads TGTGCCAGCAGCTCGGGACATAATTACAATGAGCAGTTCTTC. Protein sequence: CASSSGHNYNEQFF.

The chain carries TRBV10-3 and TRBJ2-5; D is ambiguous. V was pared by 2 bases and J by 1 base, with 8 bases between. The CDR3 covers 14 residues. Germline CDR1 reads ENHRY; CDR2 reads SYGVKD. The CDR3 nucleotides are TGTGCCATCAGTGAGGCCGGGTTCCAAGAGACCCAGTACTTC. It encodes CAISEAGFQETQYF.

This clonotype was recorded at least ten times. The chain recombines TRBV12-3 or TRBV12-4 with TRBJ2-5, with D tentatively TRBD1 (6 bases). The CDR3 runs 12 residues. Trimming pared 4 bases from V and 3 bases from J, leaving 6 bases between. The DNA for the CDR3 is TGTGCCAGCAGTTGGACAGAAGAGACCCAGTACTTC. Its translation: CASSWTEETQYF.

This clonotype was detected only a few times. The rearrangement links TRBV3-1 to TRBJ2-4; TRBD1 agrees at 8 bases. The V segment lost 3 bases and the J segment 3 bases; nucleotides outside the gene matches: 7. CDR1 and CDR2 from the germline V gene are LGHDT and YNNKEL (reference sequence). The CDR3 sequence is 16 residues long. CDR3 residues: CASSQTGAVVKNIQYF. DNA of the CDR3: TGTGCCAGCAGCCAGACAGGGGCGGTCGTCAAAAACATTCAGTACTTC.

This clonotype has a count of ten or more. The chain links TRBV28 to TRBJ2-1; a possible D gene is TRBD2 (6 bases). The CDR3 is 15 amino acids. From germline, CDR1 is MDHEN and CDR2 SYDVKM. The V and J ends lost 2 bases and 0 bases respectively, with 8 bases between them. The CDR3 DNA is TGTGCCAGCAGTTTAGCGGGACCCTCCTACAATGAGCAGTTCTTC. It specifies CASSLAGPSYNEQFF.

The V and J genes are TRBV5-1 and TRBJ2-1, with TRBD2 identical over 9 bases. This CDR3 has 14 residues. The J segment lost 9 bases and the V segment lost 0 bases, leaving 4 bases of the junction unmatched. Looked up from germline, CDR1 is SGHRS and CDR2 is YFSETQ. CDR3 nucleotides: TGCGCCAGCAGCTTGGCCTTACTAGCGGGTGAGCAGTTCTTC. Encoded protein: CASSLALLAGEQFF.

The CDR3 DNA sequence: TGCAGTTGGGCGAGTGAAGGGCCCTACGAGCAGTACTTC. Protein product: CSWASEGPYEQYF. The rearrangement joins TRBV20-1 to TRBJ2-7, with no clear D. The length of the CDR3 is 13 residues. V was shortened by 8 bases and J by 2 bases, with 16 bases between the two germline ends. CDR1 is DFQATT and CDR2 is SNEGSKA in the germline V gene (reference sequence).

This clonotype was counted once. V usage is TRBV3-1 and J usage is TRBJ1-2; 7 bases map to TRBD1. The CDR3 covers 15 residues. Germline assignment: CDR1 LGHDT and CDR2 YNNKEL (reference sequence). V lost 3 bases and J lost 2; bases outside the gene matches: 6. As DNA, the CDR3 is TGTGCCAGCAGCCAGGATGTACAGGGGAACTATGGCTACACCTTC. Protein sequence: CASSQDVQGNYGYTF. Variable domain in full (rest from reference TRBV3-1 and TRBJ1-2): DTAVSQTPKYLVTQMGNDKSIKCEQNLGHDTMYWYKQDSKKFLKIMFSYNNKELIINETVPNRFSPKSPDKAHLNLHINSLELGDSAVYFCASSQDVQGNYGYTFGSGTRLTVV.

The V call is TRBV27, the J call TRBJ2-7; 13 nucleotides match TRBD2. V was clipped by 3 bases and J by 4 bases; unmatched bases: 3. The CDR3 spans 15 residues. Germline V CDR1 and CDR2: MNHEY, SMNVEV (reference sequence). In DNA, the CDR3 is TGTGCCAGCAGTTTCACTAGCGGGAGGGTATACGAGCAGTACTTC. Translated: CASSFTSGRVYEQYF.

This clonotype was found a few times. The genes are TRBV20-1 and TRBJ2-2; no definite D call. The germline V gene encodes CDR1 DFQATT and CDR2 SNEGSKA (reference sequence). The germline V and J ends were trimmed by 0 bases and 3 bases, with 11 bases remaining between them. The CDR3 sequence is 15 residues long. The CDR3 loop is CSARESGIYTGELFF. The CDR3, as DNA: TGCAGTGCTAGAGAAAGTGGGATATACACCGGGGAGCTGTTTTTT.

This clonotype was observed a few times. Written as DNA, the CDR3 is TGTGCCAGCAGGAAACAGGCCGCCTACAATGAGCAGTTCTTC. Translated, it gives CASRKQAAYNEQFF. The gene calls are TRBV5-6 and TRBJ2-1, with D maybe TRBD1 (5 bases). Germline V gene sequence: CDR1 SGHDT, CDR2 YYEEEE. V was pared by 5 bases and J by 2 bases, with 11 bases between. CDR3 length equals 14 residues. The full variable domain, completed using reference TRBV5-6 and TRBJ2-1, is DAGVTQSPTHLIKTRGQQVTLRCSPKSGHDTVSWYQQALGQGPQFIFQYYEEEERQRGNFPDRFSGHQFPNYSSELNVNALLLGDSALYLCASRKQAAYNEQFFGPGTRLTVL.

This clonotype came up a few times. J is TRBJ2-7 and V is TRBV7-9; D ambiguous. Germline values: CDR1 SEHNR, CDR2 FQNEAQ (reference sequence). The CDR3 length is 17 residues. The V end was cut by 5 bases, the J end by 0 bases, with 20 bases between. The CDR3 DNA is TGTGCCAGCAGCGCACCCCCAAGTGGCCTCGCCTCCTACGAGCAGTACTTC. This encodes CASSAPPSGLASYEQYF.

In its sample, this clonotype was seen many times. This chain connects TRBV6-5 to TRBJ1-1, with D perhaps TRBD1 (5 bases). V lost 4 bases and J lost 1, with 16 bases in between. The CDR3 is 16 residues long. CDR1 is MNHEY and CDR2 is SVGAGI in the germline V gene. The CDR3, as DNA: TGTGCCAGCAGTTCTCTACCCGGGGGGGGGAACACTGAAGCTTTCTTT. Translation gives CASSSLPGGGNTEAFF.

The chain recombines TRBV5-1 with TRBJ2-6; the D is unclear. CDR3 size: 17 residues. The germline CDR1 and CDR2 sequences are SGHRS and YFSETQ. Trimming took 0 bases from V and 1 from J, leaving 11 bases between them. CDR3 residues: CASSLAGSLSGANVLTF. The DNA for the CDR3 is TGCGCCAGCAGCTTGGCAGGCAGTTTATCTGGGGCCAACGTCCTGACTTTC.

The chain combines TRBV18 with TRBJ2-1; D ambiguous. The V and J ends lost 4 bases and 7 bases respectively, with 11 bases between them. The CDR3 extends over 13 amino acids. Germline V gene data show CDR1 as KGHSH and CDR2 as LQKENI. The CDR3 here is CASSLATWNEQFF. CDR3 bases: TGTGCCAGCTCACTCGCAACCTGGAATGAGCAGTTCTTC.

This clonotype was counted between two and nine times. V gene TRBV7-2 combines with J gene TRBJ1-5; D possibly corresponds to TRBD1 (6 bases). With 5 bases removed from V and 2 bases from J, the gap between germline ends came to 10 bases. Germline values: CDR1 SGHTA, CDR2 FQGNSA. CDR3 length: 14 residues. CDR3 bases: TGTGCCAGCAGCCACGGACAGCGCAATCAGCCCCAGCATTTT. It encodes CASSHGQRNQPQHF.

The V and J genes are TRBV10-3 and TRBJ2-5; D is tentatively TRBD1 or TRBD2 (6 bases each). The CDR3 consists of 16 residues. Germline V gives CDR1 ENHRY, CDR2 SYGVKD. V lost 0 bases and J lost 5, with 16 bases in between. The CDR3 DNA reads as TGTGCCATCAGTGAGTCCCCCTGGGGGGCCGGGGAGACCCAGTACTTC. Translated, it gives CAISESPWGAGETQYF.

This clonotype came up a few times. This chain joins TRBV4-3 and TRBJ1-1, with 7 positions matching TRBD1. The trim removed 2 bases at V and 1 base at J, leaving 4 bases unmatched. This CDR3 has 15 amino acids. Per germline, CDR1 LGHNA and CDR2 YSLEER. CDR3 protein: CASSQSRDRNTEAFF. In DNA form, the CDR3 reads TGCGCCAGCAGCCAATCAAGGGACAGGAACACTGAAGCTTTCTTT.

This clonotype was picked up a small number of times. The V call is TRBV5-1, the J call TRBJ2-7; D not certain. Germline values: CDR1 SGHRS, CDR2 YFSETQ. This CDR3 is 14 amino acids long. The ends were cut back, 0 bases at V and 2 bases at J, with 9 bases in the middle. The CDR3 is CASSLDNRAYEQYF. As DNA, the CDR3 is TGCGCCAGCAGCTTGGATAACAGAGCCTACGAGCAGTACTTC.

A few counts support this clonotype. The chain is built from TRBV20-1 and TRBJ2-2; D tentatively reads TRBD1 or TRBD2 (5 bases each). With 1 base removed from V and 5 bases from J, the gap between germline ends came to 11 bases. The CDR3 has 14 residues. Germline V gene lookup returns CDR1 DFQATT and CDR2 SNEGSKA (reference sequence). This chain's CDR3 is CSARAGSKTGELFF. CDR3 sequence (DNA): TGCAGTGCTAGAGCAGGGAGTAAAACCGGGGAGCTGTTTTTT.

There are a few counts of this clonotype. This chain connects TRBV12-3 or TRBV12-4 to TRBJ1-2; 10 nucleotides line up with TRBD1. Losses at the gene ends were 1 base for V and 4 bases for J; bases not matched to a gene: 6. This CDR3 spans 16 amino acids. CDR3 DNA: TGTGCCAGCAGTTTAGGAGGGGGACAGGGGTCCTATGGCTACACCTTC. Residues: CASSLGGGQGSYGYTF.

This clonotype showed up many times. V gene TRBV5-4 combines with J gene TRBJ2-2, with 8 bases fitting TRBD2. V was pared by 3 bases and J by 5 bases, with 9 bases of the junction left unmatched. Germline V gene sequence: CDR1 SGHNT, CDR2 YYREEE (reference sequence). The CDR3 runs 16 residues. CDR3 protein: CASSSLSGSKTGELFF. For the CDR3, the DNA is TGTGCCAGCAGCTCGTTGAGCGGGAGTAAGACCGGGGAGCTGTTTTTT.

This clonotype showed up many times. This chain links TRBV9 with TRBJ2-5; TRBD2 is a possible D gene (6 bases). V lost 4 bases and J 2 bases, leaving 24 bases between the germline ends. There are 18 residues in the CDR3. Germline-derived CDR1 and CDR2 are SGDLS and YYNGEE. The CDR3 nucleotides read TGTGCCAGCAGCCCAAGATCCGGTGTTAGCGGAACGCAAGAGACCCAGTACTTC. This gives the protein CASSPRSGVSGTQETQYF.

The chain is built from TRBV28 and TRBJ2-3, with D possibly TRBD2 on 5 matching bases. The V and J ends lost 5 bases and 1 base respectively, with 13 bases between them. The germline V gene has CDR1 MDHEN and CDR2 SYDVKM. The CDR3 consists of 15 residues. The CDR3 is CASSPPGSGTDTQYF. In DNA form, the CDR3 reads TGTGCCAGCAGTCCCCCGGGGTCTGGCACAGATACGCAGTATTTT.